The 32 T cell receptor beta chains presented below share a single source sample, sequenced in a study of blood T cells in healthy people across ages. A second PCR, run for roughly 7 to 11 cycles, used a sample-barcoded 5' primer plus a J-beta primer mix. TCRdb reprocessed the 5' RACE reads with MiXCR, giving one entry per CDR3 protein. The sample shows some 1,800,000 distinct CDR3 sequences, around 40% of them seen only once. Sequencing was performed on blood. Source of these receptors: a human donor in good health.

CDR3 bases: TGCAGCGTTGTGGCACAGGGAGATCTCCATGGCTACACCTTC. Its translation: CSVVAQGDLHGYTF. The chain carries TRBV29-1 and TRBJ1-2, with D possibly matching TRBD1 (6 bases). V lost 4 bases, J lost 6 bases, and 18 bases lay in between. Germline assignment: CDR1 SQVTM and CDR2 ANQGSEA. The CDR3 is 14 amino acids.

CDR3 nucleotides: TGTGCCAGCAGTTGGTTGCCTGCAGATACGCAGTATTTT. Translating gives CASSWLPADTQYF. V and J are TRBV6-2 or TRBV6-3 and TRBJ2-3; no firm D call. The germline V and J ends were trimmed by 4 bases and 4 bases, with 9 bases remaining between them. The CDR3 covers 13 residues. CDR1 MNHEY and CDR2 SVGEGT come from the germline V gene.

In this sample, this clonotype turned up a few times. A read error is possible here, since a much larger clone lies one base away. The chain has TRBV7-9 and TRBJ2-7; TRBD1 matches 7 bases. This CDR3 comprises 14 residues. Looked up from germline, CDR1 is SEHNR and CDR2 is FQNEAQ (reference sequence). The CDR3 DNA sequence: TGTGCCAGCAGCTTTGGGACAGCCTCCTGCGAGCAGTACTTC. Protein sequence: CASSFGTASCEQYF.

This clonotype was counted only a few times. V usage is TRBV7-9 and J usage is TRBJ1-2; TRBD1 agrees at 8 bases. V shed 4 bases and J 6 bases; nucleotides not matched to a gene: 7. From germline, CDR1 is SEHNR and CDR2 FQNEAQ (reference sequence). The CDR3 spans 14 residues. The CDR3 DNA reads as TGTGCCAGCAGCTCCGGACAGGGTAGGGATGGCTACACCTTC. This translates into CASSSGQGRDGYTF.

This clonotype has a handful of counts. The rearrangement links TRBV5-1 to TRBJ2-6; the D is unclear. The CDR3 loop spans 15 amino acids. The germline V and J ends were trimmed by 4 bases and 1 base, with 9 bases remaining between them. Germline loops: CDR1 SGHRS, CDR2 YFSETQ. The chain's CDR3 is CASSDLRSGANVLTF. CDR3 in DNA: TGCGCCAGCAGCGACCTGAGGTCTGGGGCCAACGTCCTGACTTTC.

The chain combines TRBV3-1 with TRBJ2-7; TRBD1 matches 8 bases. CDR3 size: 14 residues. The germline V gene encodes CDR1 LGHDT and CDR2 YNNKEL (reference sequence). Trimming at V came to 1 base and at J to 8 bases, leaving 7 bases not matched to a gene. The CDR3 is CASSQGQGAAKQYF. CDR3 in DNA: TGTGCCAGCAGCCAAGGTCAGGGGGCGGCAAAGCAGTACTTC.

The chain carries TRBV5-1 and TRBJ2-3; 12 nucleotides agree with TRBD1. V lost 0 bases and J lost 5; bases outside the gene matches: 7. Germline V CDR1 and CDR2: SGHRS, YFSETQ. The CDR3 extends over 17 amino acids. The CDR3, as DNA: TGCGCCAGCAGCTTGGACGGGACAGGGGGCTTTGGAGATACGCAGTATTTT. It specifies CASSLDGTGGFGDTQYF.

CDR3 DNA sequence: TGTGCCAGCAGTTACGGCGAAGGCAACTATGGCTACACCTTC. Its protein is CASSYGEGNYGYTF. The chain links TRBV6-5 to TRBJ1-2, with unresolved D. Trimming took off 2 bases at V and 2 bases at J, with 9 bases between the two ends. CDR1 is MNHEY, CDR2 SVGAGI, per germline. The CDR3 contains 14 residues.

The chain links TRBV11-2 to TRBJ2-1, with 7 bases aligning to TRBD1. V shed 7 bases and J 6 bases; nucleotides not matched to a gene: 12. The CDR3 spans 15 residues. CDR1 and CDR2 from the germline V gene are SGHAT and FQNNGV. The CDR3 protein is CASTYGQRGLNEQFF. The CDR3 DNA follows: TGTGCCAGCACCTATGGGCAAAGGGGGCTCAATGAGCAGTTCTTC.

J is TRBJ1-2 and V is TRBV7-9; 9 nucleotides agree with TRBD1. The CDR3 spans 13 residues. Germline V gene data show CDR1 as SEHNR and CDR2 as FQNEAQ (reference sequence). Trimming cost V 4 bases and J 7 bases; bases outside gene matches: 4. The CDR3 region has the DNA TGTGCCAGCAGCTCGGACAGGGGTTCTGGCTACACCTTC. Translated, it gives CASSSDRGSGYTF.

The chain links TRBV29-1 to TRBJ2-1; a possible D gene is TRBD1 (6 bases). The CDR3 totals 15 residues. V was shortened by 5 bases and J by 0 bases, with 14 bases between the two germline ends. Germline V gene data show CDR1 as SQVTM and CDR2 as ANQGSEA. Here the CDR3 DNA reads TGCAGCGTTTGCAGGGGTCTAAGCTCCTACAATGAGCAGTTCTTC. It yields the protein CSVCRGLSSYNEQFF.

This clonotype was seen more than once but under ten times. The chain is built from TRBV4-2 and TRBJ2-7; D may be TRBD1 (6 bases). V gave up 5 bases and J gave up 3 bases, with 11 bases separating them. This CDR3 is 13 amino acids long. CDR1 is LGHNA and CDR2 is YNFKEQ in the germline V gene. The CDR3 DNA reads as TGTGCCAGCAGCTCTGTCAGGGGCTACGAGCAGTACTTC. Protein product: CASSSVRGYEQYF.

J is TRBJ1-1 and V is TRBV9; TRBD1 might be the D (5 bases). The CDR3 covers 16 residues. Germline V gene sequence: CDR1 SGDLS, CDR2 YYNGEE. Trimming left V 4 bases short and J 5 bases short, with 21 bases between. The CDR3 DNA sequence: TGTGCCAGCAGCCCCCCAAGGGGCGGCCGACTTACTGAAGCTTTCTTT. It encodes CASSPPRGGRLTEAFF.

This sequence joins TRBV7-3 and TRBJ2-1; 11 nucleotides align to TRBD2. The CDR3 is made up of 15 amino acids. Germline lookup yields CDR1 SGHTA and CDR2 FQGTGA. V lost 1 base to trimming and J lost 6 bases; unmatched junction nucleotides: 2. Here the CDR3 reads CASSLRLAGINEQFF. In DNA form, the CDR3 reads TGTGCCAGCAGCTTAAGACTAGCGGGGATCAATGAGCAGTTCTTC.

The chain carries TRBV5-1 and TRBJ1-2; D possibly corresponds to TRBD1 (5 bases). Trimming took off 4 bases at V and 0 bases at J, with 16 bases between the two ends. The CDR3 has 16 residues. Germline values: CDR1 SGHRS, CDR2 YFSETQ. The CDR3 protein is CASSPFRVLANYGYTF. DNA for the CDR3: TGCGCCAGCAGCCCATTCAGGGTTTTAGCTAACTATGGCTACACCTTC.

This clonotype was detected only a few times. The V and J genes are TRBV5-1 and TRBJ1-2; 7 nucleotides align to TRBD1. This CDR3 has 14 residues. The J segment lost 6 bases and the V segment lost 1 base, leaving 6 bases of the junction unmatched. Looked up from germline, CDR1 is SGHRS and CDR2 is YFSETQ. In DNA, the CDR3 is TGCGCCAGCAGCTTGAACGGGGGACAGCATGGCTACACCTTC. As protein: CASSLNGGQHGYTF.

There are a few counts of this clonotype. At one end the junction does not follow the germline gene, possibly because of a read error. This chain connects TRBV7-2 to TRBJ2-5; D may correspond to TRBD1 or TRBD2 (7 bases each). The CDR3 consists of 15 residues. Looked up from germline, CDR1 is SGHTA and CDR2 is FQGNSA. The CDR3 region has the DNA TGTGCCAGCAGCCGACAGGGAGGGATGTTACACGAGCAGTACTTT. Amino acids: CASSRQGGMLHEQYF.

This clonotype has at least ten counts. The chain carries TRBV6-4 and TRBJ2-1; 9 bases are shared with TRBD1. The CDR3 loop spans 16 amino acids. Unmatched junction bases numbered 6, after V lost 0 bases and J lost 6 bases. The germline CDR1 and CDR2 sequences are MRHNA and SNTAGT. The CDR3 protein is CASSDSSGQGSNEQFF. CDR3 nucleotide sequence: TGTGCCAGCAGTGACTCGAGTGGACAGGGGTCCAATGAGCAGTTCTTC.

The chain recombines TRBV20-1 with TRBJ2-4; the D gene is possibly TRBD1 (6 bases). The end of the DNA is better explained by TRBJ2-7, so the J call may be wrong. CDR1 is DFQATT, CDR2 SNEGSKA, per germline (reference sequence). The CDR3 loop spans 16 amino acids. CDR3 protein: CSARVKSGDPRREQYF. CDR3 sequence (DNA): TGCAGTGCTAGAGTCAAATCAGGGGACCCACGGCGCGAGCAGTACTTC.

This sequence joins TRBV7-8 and TRBJ2-7, with D possibly TRBD2 on 6 matching bases. Trimming shortened V by 3 bases and J by 2 bases, and 11 bases separated the two germline ends. CDR3 size: 14 residues. From germline, CDR1 is SGHVS and CDR2 FQNEAQ. CDR3 bases: TGTGCCAGCAGCTTCATGCCGGGAGCCTACGAGCAGTACTTC. Protein: CASSFMPGAYEQYF.

This clonotype has a handful of counts. V and J are TRBV7-2 and TRBJ2-7, with TRBD1 identical over 10 bases. The V segment lost 7 bases and the J segment 2 bases; nucleotides outside the gene matches: 5. The V gene's germline CDR1 is SGHTA and CDR2 FQGNSA. The CDR3 length is 14 residues. The CDR3 here is CASNRDRGPYEQYF. The CDR3 coding sequence is TGTGCCAGCAACAGGGACAGGGGACCCTACGAGCAGTACTTC.

This chain joins TRBV20-1 and TRBJ1-2, with D possibly TRBD1 on 6 matching bases. This CDR3 is built from 14 residues. The V gene's germline CDR1 is DFQATT and CDR2 SNEGSKA (reference sequence). V lost 4 bases and J 4 bases, leaving 16 bases between the germline ends. In DNA form, the CDR3 reads TGCAGTGCTACAGACAGGAGGAATTTCTATGGCTACACCTTC. Residues: CSATDRRNFYGYTF.

The V and J genes are TRBV9 and TRBJ1-2; D ambiguous. Germline values: CDR1 SGDLS, CDR2 YYNGEE. The V end was cut by 0 bases, the J end by 3 bases, with 9 bases between. The CDR3 consists of 14 residues. In DNA form, the CDR3 reads TGTGCCAGCAGCGTAGAAGACGATTACTATGGCTACACCTTC. This encodes CASSVEDDYYGYTF.

With respect to this clonotype: The CDR3 carries no conserved terminal phenylalanine or tryptophan, so it likely arises from a read error. The CDR3 DNA reads as TGTGCCAGCGGGCCAAGGCCCACAGATACGCAGTATTTA. This gives the protein CASGPRPTDTQYL. The chain links TRBV7-9 to TRBJ2-3; D gene uncertain. The CDR3 consists of 13 residues. V dropped 8 bases and J dropped 2 bases, with 11 bases sitting between them. Germline-derived CDR1 and CDR2 are SEHNR and FQNEAQ (reference sequence).

Only a few counts were recorded for this clonotype. The rearrangement joins TRBV5-1 to TRBJ2-6; 8 nucleotides match TRBD1. The CDR3 runs 15 residues. Germline trimming cut 4 bases from V and 12 bases from J; bases unmatched to any gene: 12. CDR1 is SGHRS and CDR2 is YFSETQ in the germline V gene. CDR3 region: CASSRQGGQGSVLTF. The DNA of the CDR3 is TGCGCCAGCAGCAGACAAGGAGGACAGGGAAGCGTCCTGACTTTC.

As for this clonotype: One end of the junction does not line up with germline, which may come from a read error. The chain recombines TRBV20-1 with TRBJ2-7; no clear D. CDR3 size: 14 residues. Germline values: CDR1 DFQATT, CDR2 SNEGSKA (reference sequence). The CDR3 DNA reads TGCAGTGCTAGAGATGGTGGCAGCTTTTACGAGCGGTACTTC. It translates to CSARDGGSFYERYF.

V usage is TRBV2 and J usage is TRBJ2-5; 8 bases fit TRBD2. The CDR3 is 17 amino acids. CDR1 SNHLY and CDR2 FYNNEI come from the germline V gene. The trim removed 6 bases at V and 11 bases at J, leaving 23 bases unmatched. The CDR3 region is CASRGELAGTQPLGQYF. The CDR3 DNA is TGTGCCAGCAGAGGGGAGTTAGCGGGGACCCAACCCTTAGGGCAGTACTTC.

A few counts support this clonotype. The genes are TRBV29-1 and TRBJ1-2; D is uncertain. The CDR3 runs to 14 residues. V lost 7 bases and J 0 bases, leaving 15 bases between the germline ends. Germline V gene data show CDR1 as SQVTM and CDR2 as ANQGSEA. The CDR3 coding sequence is TGCAGCGCCGCCTCCGTGTCTTCTAACTATGGCTACACCTTC. This encodes CSAASVSSNYGYTF.

This clonotype was counted only a few times. The genes are TRBV9 and TRBJ1-1; D might be TRBD1 (6 bases). Per the germline V gene, CDR1 is SGDLS and CDR2 is YYNGEE. This CDR3 has 16 amino acids. V dropped 0 bases and J dropped 1 base, with 13 bases sitting between them. The CDR3 reads CASSVATRGENTEAFF. The CDR3, as DNA: TGTGCCAGCAGCGTAGCTACCAGGGGAGAGAACACTGAAGCTTTCTTT.

The rearrangement joins TRBV6-5 to TRBJ1-3, with D unresolved. The length of the CDR3 is 13 residues. The V gene's germline CDR1 is MNHEY and CDR2 SVGAGI. V was trimmed by 9 bases and J by 4 bases, leaving 13 bases between them. CDR3 sequence reads: CASSRGVGNTIYF. The DNA for the CDR3 is TGTGCCAGTTCCCGCGGGGTAGGAAACACCATATATTTT.

The rearrangement uses TRBV3-1 and TRBJ2-3, with D unresolved. Germline V CDR1 and CDR2: LGHDT, YNNKEL (reference sequence). The length of the CDR3 is 14 residues. With 4 bases removed from V and 6 bases from J, the gap between germline ends came to 14 bases. CDR3 sequence: CASSRISRVDTQYF. CDR3 DNA sequence: TGTGCCAGCAGCCGCATAAGTCGGGTGGATACGCAGTATTTT.

A few counts support this clonotype. J is TRBJ2-1 and V is TRBV3-1, with 11 bases aligning to TRBD2. Unmatched junction bases numbered 7, after V lost 0 bases and J lost 0 bases. Germline V gene lookup returns CDR1 LGHDT and CDR2 YNNKEL (reference sequence). The CDR3 sequence is 19 residues long. CDR3 sequence: CASSQDLAGGRSSYNEQFF. The CDR3 DNA sequence: TGTGCCAGCAGCCAAGACCTAGCGGGGGGCCGGAGCTCCTACAATGAGCAGTTCTTC.